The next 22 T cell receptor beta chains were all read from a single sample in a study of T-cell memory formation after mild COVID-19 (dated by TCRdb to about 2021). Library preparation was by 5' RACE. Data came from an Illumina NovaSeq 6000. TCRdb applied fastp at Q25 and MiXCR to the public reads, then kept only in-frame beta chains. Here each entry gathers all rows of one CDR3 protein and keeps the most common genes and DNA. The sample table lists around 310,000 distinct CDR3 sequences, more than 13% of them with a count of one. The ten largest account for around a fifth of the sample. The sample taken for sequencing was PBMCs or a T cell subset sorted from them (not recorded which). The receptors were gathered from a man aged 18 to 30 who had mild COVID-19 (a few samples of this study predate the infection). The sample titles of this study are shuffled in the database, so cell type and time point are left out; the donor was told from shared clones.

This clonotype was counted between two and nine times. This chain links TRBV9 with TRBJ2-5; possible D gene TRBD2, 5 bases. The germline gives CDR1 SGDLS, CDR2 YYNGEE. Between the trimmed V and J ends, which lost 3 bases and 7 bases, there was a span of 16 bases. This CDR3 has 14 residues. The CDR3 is CASSAQPGSGTQYF. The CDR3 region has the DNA TGTGCCAGCAGCGCCCAGCCGGGATCGGGGACCCAGTACTTC. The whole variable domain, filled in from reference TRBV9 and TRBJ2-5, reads DSGVTQTPKHLITATGQRVTLRCSPRSGDLSVYWYQQSLDQGLQFLIQYYNGEERAKGNILERFSAQQFPDLHSELNLSSLELGDSALYFCASSAQPGSGTQYFGPGTRLLVL.

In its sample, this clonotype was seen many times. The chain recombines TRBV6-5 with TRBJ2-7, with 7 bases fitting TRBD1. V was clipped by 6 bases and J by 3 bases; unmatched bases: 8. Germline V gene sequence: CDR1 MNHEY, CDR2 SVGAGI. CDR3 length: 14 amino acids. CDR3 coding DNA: TGTGCCAGCAGCCGACAGGGTCAGGGCTACGAGCAGTACTTC. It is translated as CASSRQGQGYEQYF.

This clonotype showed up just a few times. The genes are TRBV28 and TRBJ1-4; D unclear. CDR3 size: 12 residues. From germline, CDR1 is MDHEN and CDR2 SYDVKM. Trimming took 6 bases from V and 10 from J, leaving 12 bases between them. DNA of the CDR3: TGTGCCAGCAGACCAACACCCGGAAAACTGTTTTTT. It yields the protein CASRPTPGKLFF.

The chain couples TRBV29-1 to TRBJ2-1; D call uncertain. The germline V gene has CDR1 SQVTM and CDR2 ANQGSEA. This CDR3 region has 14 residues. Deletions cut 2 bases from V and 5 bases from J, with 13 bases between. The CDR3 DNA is TGCAGCGTTGAACGGTCGGGTCAGAACAATGAGCAGTTCTTC. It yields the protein CSVERSGQNNEQFF.

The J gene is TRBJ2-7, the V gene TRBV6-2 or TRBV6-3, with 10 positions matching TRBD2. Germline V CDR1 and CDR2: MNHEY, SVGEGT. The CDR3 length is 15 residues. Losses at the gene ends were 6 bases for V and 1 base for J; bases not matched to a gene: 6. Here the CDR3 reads CASRPERGGSYEQYF. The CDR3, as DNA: TGTGCCAGCAGACCGGAGCGGGGGGGATCCTACGAGCAGTACTTC.

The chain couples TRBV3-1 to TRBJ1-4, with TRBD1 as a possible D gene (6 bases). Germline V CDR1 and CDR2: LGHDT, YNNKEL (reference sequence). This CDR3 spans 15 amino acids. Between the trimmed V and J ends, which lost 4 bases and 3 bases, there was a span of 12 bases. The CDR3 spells CASSRPQGANEKLFF. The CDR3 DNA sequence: TGTGCCAGCAGCCGACCACAGGGTGCTAATGAAAAACTGTTTTTT.

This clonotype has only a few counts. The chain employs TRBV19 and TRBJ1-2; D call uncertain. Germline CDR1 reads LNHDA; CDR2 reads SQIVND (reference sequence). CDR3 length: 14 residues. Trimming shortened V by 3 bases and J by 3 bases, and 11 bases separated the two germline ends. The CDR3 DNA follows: TGTGCCAGTAGTATTCAAGGGAGAGACTATGGCTACACCTTC. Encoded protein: CASSIQGRDYGYTF.

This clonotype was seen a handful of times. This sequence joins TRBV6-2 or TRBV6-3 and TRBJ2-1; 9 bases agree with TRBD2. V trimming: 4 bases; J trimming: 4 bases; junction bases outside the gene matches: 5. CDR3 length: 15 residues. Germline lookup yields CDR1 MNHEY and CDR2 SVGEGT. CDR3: CASSSVAGAYNEQFF. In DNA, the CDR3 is TGTGCCAGCAGTTCGGTAGCGGGGGCATACAATGAGCAGTTCTTC.

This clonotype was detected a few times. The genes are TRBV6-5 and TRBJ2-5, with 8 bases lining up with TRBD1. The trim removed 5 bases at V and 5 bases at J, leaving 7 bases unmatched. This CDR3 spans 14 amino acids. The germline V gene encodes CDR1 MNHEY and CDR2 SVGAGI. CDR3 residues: CASSTGTGMETQYF. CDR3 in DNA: TGTGCCAGCAGTACCGGGACAGGAATGGAGACCCAGTACTTC.

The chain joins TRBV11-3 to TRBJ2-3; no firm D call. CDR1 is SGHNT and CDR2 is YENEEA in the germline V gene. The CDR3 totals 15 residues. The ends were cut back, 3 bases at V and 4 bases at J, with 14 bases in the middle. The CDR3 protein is CASSLSERTADTQYF. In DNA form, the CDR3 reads TGTGCCAGCAGCTTGTCCGAGAGGACGGCAGATACGCAGTATTTT.

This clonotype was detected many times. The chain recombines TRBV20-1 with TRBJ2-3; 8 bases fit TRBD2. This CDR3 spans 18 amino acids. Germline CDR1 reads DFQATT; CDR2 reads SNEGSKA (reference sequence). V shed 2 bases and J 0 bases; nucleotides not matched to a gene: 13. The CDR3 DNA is TGCAGTGCTAGATTACCCCAAGGGCGGGGGGCTAGCACAGATACGCAGTATTTT. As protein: CSARLPQGRGASTDTQYF.

As DNA, the CDR3 is TGCGCCAGCAGCCAAGATTACAGGGTTGGGGGGAATGAGCAGTTCTTC. Encoded protein: CASSQDYRVGGNEQFF. This rearrangement joins TRBV4-3 to TRBJ2-1, with D perhaps being TRBD1 or TRBD2 (6 bases each). The CDR3 runs to 16 residues. Germline V gene data show CDR1 as LGHNA and CDR2 as YSLEER. The V and J ends lost 0 bases and 7 bases respectively, with 16 bases between them.

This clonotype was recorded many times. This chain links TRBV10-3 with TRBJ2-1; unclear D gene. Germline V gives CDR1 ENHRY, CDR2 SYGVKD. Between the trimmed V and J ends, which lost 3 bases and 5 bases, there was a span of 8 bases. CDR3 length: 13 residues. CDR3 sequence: CAISERGDNEQFF. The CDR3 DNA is TGTGCCATCAGTGAACGCGGAGACAATGAGCAGTTCTTC.

The CDR3 bases are TGTGCCAGCAGCTTATACCGAGCCTCCTATGGCTACACCTTC. This translates into CASSLYRASYGYTF. This chain links TRBV7-8 with TRBJ1-2; D remains ambiguous. Germline loops: CDR1 SGHVS, CDR2 FQNEAQ. This CDR3 has 14 amino acids. Trimming took 2 bases from V and 4 from J, leaving 11 bases between them.

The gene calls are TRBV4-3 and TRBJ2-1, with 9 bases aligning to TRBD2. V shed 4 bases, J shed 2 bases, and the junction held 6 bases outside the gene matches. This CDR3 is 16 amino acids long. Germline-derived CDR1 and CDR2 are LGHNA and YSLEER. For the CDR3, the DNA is TGCGCCAGCAGCCGAGGGGGCGGGGGGGCCTACAATGAGCAGTTCTTC. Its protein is CASSRGGGGAYNEQFF.

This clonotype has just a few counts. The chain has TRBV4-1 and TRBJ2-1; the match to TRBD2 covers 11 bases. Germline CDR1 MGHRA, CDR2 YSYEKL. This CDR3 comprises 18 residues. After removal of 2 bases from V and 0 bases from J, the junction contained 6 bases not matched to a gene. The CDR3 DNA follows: TGCGCCAGCAGCCAACTAGCGGGGGGCCACGGCTCCTACAATGAGCAGTTCTTC. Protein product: CASSQLAGGHGSYNEQFF.

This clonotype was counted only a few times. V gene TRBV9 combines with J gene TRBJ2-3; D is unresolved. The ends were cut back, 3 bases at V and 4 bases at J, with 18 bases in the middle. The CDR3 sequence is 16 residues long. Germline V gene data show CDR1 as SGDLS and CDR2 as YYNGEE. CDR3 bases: TGTGCCAGCAGCGAGAAACCGGGTCTTTTAGCAGATACGCAGTATTTT. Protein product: CASSEKPGLLADTQYF.

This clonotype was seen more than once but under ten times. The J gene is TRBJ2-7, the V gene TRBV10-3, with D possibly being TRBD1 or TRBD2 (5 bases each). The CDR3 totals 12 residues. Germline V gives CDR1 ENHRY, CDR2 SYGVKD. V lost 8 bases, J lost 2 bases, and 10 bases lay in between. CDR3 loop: CAIGDGTYEQYF. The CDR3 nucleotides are TGTGCCATCGGGGACGGAACCTACGAGCAGTACTTC.

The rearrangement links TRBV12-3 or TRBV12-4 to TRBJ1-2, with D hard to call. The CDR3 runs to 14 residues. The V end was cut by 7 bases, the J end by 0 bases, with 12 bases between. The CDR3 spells CASTHTNSNYGYTF. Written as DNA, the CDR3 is TGTGCCAGCACCCACACTAACTCTAACTATGGCTACACCTTC.

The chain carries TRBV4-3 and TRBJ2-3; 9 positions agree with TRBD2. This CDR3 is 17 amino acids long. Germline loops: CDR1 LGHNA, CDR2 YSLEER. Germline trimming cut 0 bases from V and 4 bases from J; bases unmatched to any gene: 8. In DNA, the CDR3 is TGCGCCAGCAGCCAAGATAGGGCTAGCGGGACCCCAGATACGCAGTATTTT. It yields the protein CASSQDRASGTPDTQYF.

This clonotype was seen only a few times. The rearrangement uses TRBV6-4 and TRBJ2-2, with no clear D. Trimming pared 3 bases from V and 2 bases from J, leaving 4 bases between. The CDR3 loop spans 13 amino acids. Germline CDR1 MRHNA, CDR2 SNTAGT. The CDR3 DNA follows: TGTGCCAGCAGTGATCTCAACACCGGGGAGCTGTTTTTT. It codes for CASSDLNTGELFF.

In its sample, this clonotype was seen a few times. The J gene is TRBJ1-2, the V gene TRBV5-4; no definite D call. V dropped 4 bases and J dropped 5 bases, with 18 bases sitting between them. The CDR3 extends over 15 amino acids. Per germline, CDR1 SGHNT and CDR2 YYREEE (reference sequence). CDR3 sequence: CASSMVRVEGYGYTF. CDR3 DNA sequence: TGTGCCAGCAGCATGGTGAGGGTAGAAGGGTATGGCTACACCTTC.